The sequence of this TCR beta chain was determined in a study of cytomegalovirus exposure and HLA in healthy donors. Study-wide results and caveats: It was shown in a later analysis that HLA-associated TCR beta chains were more clonally expanded than other, equally common chains. Altogether, 150 to 200 TCR beta chains were recorded as cytomegalovirus-associated. Exclusion as indistinguishable affected some V segments, including TRBV6-2 and TRBV6-3.

Comments on this clone: Its cognate antigen is unknown.

J was trimmed by 4 bases and V by 5 bases; bases with no gene match: 13. CDR1 is MDHEN and CDR2 is SYDVKM in the germline V gene. CDR3 length equals 16 residues. Vbeta (60) and Jbeta (13) primers were used in the PCR. Data came from immunoSEQ multiplex PCR; TCRdb stores just in-frame clones and leaves some out. This sample carries 90,000 to 120,000 clones, less than 80% of them seen once, and the ten largest clones take over 3.5%. Sequenced input: PBMCs. This receptor was obtained from a man aged 25 to 40 in good health and CMV-seropositive. The V gene is TRBV28, the J gene TRBJ1-1; 7 bases map to TRBD1. Here the CDR3 DNA reads TGTGCCAGCAGTCTAATTCCGACAGGGCTCGGCACTGAAGCTTTCTTT. This translates into CASSLIPTGLGTEAFF.